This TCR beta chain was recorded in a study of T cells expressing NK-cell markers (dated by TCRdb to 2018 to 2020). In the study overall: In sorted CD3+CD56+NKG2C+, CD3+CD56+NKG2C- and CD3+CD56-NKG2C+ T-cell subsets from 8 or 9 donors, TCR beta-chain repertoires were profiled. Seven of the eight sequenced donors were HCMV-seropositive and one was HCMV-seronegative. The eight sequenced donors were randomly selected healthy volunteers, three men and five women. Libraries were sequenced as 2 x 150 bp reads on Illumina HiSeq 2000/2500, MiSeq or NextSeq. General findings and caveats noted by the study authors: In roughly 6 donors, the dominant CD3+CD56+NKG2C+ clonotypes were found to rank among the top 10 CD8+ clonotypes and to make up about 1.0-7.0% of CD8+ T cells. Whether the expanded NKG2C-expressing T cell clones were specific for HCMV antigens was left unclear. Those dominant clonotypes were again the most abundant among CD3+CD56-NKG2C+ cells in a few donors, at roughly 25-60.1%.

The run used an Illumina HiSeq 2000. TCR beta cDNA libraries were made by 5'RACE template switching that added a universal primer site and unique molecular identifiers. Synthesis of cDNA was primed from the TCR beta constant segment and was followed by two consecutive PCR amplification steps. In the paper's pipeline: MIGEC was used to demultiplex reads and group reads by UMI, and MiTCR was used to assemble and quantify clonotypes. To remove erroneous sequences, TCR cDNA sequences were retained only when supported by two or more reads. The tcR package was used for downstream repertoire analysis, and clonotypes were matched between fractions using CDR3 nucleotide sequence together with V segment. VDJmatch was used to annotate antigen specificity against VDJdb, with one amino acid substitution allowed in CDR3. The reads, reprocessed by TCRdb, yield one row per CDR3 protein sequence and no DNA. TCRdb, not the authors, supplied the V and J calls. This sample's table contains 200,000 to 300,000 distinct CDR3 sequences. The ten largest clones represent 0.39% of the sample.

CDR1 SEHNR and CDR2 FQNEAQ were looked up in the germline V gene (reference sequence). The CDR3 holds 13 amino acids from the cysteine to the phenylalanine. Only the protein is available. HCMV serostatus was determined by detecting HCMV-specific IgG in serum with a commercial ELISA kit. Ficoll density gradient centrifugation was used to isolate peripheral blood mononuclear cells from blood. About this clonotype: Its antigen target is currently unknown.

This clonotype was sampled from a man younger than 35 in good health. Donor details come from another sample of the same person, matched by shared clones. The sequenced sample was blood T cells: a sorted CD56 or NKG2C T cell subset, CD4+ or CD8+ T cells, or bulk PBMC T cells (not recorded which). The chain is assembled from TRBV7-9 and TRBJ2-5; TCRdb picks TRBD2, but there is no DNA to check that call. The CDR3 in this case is CASSREGPVAQYF.